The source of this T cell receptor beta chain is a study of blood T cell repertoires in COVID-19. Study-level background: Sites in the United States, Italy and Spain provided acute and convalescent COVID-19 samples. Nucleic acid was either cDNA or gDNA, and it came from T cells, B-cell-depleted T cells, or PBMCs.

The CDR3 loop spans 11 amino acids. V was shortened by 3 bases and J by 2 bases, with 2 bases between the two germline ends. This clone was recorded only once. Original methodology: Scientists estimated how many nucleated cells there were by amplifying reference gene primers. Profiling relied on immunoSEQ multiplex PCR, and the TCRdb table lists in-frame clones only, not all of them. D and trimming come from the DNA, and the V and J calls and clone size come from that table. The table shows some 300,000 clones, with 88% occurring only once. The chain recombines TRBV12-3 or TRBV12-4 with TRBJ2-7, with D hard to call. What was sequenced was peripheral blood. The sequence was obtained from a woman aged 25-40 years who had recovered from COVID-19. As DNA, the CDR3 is TGTGCCAGCAGTTTTACCTACGAGCAGTACTTC. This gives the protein CASSFTYEQYF.